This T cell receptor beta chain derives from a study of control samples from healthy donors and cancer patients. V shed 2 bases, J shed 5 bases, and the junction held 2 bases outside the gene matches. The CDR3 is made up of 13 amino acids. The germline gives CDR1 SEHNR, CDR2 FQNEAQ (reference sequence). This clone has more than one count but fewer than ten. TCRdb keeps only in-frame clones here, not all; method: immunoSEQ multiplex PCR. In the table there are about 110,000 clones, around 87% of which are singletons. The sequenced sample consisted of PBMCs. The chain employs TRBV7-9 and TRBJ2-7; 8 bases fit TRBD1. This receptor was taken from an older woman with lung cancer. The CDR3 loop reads CASSLRQGNEQYF. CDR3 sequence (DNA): TGTGCCAGCAGCTTAAGACAGGGGAACGAGCAGTACTTC.